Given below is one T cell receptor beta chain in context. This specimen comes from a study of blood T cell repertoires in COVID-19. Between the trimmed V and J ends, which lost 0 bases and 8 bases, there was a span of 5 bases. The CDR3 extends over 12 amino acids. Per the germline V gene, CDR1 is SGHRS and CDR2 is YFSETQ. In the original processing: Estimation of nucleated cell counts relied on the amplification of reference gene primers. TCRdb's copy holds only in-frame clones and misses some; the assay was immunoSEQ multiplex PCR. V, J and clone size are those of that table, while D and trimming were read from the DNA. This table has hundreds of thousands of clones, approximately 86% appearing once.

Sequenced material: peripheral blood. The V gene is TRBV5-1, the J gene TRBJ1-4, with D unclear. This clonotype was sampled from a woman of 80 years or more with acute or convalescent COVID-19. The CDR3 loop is CASSLAREKLFF. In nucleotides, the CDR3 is TGCGCCAGCAGCTTGGCGAGGGAAAAACTGTTTTTT.